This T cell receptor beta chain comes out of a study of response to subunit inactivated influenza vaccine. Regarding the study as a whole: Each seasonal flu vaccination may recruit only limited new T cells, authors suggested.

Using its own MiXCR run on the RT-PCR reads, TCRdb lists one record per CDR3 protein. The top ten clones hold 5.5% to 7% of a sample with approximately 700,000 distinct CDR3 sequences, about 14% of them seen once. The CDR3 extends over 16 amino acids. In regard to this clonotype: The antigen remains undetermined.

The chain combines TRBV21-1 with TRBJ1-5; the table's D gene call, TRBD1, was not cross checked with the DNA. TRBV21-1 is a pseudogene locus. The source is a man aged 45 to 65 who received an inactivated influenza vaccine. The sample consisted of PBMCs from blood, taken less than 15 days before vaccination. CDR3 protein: CASSPRLCRDNQPQHF. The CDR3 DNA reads TGTGCCAGCAGCCCCAGGTTGTGCAGGGACAATCAGCCCCAGCATTTT.